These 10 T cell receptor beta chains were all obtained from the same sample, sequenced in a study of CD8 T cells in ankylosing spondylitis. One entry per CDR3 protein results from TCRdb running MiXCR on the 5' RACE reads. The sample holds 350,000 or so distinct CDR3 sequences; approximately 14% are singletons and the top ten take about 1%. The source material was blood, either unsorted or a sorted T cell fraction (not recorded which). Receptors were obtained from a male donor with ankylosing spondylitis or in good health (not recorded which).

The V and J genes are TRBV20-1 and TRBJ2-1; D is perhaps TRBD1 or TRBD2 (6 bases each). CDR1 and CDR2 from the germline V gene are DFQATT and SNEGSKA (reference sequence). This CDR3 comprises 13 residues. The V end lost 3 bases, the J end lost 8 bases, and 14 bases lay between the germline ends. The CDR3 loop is CSARDGGSYEQFF. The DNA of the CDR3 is TGCAGTGCTAGGGACGGGGGCTCCTATGAGCAGTTCTTC.

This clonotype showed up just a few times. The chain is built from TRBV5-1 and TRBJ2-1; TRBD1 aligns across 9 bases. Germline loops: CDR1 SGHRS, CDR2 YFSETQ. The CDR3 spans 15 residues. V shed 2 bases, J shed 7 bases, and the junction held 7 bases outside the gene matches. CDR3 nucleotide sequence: TGCGCCAGCAGCTTTGGGGACAGGGACGGTAATGAGCAGTTCTTC. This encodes CASSFGDRDGNEQFF.

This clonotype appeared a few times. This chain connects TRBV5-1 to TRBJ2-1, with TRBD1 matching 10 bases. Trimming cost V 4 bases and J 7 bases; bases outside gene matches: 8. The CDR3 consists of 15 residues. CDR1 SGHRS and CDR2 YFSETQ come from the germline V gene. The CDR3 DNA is TGCGCCAGCAGCCAACCAGGGACAGGGGTAAATGAGCAGTTCTTC. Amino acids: CASSQPGTGVNEQFF.

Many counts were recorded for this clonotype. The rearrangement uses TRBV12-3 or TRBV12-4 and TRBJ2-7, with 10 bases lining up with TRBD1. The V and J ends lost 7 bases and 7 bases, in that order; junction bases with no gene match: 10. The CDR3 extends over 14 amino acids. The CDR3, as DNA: TGTGCCAGCACCGTTGACAGGGGGCAGAAGGAGCAGTACTTC. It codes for CASTVDRGQKEQYF.

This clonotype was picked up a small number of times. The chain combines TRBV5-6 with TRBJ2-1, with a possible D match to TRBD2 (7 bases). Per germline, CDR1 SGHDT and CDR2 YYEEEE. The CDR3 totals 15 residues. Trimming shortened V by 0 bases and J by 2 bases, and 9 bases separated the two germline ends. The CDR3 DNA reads TGTGCCAGCAGCTTGGAGGGGGGGACCTACAATGAGCAGTTCTTC. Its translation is CASSLEGGTYNEQFF. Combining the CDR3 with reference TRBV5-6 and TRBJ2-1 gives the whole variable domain DAGVTQSPTHLIKTRGQQVTLRCSPKSGHDTVSWYQQALGQGPQFIFQYYEEEERQRGNFPDRFSGHQFPNYSSELNVNALLLGDSALYLCASSLEGGTYNEQFFGPGTRLTVL.

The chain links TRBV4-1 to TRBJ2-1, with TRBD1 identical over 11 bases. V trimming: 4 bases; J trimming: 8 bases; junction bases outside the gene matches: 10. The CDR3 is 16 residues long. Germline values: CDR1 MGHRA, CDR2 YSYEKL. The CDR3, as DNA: TGCGCCAGCAGCCCCCAGCGGGACAGGGGGACCCATGAGCAGTTCTTC. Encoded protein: CASSPQRDRGTHEQFF.

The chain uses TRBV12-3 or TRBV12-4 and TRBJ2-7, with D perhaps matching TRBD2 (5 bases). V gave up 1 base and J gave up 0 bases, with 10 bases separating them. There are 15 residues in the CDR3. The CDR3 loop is CASSLGGLNSYEQYF. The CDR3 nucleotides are TGTGCCAGCAGTTTAGGCGGGCTCAACTCCTACGAGCAGTACTTC.

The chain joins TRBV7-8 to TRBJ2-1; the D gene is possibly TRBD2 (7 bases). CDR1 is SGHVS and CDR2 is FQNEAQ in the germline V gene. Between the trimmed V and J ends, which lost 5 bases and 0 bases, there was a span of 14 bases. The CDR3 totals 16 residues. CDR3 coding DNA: TGTGCCAGCAGCCCCCGGGGGGCGTTCTCCTACAATGAGCAGTTCTTC. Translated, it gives CASSPRGAFSYNEQFF.

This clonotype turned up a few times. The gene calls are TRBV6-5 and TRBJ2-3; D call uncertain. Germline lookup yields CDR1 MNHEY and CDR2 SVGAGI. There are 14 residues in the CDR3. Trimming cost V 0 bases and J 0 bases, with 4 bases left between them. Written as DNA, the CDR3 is TGTGCCAGCAGTTACTCGAGGAGCACAGATACGCAGTATTTT. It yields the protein CASSYSRSTDTQYF.

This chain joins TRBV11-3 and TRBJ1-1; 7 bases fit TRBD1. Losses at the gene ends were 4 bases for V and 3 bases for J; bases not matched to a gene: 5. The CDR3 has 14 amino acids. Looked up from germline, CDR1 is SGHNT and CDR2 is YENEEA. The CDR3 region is CASSSQGTDTEAFF. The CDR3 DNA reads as TGTGCCAGCAGCTCACAGGGGACCGACACTGAAGCTTTCTTT.